This paragraph reports one T cell receptor beta chain. Its antigen is not yet known. Per-base qualities were not stored, and no clone one base away is much larger. CD8 naive samples were obtained by positive selection for CCR7 among CD45RO-negative cells, yielding a CD45RA+CCR7+ population from which TemRA cells were excluded. Healthy HIV-negative adults with no recently reported acute infections or vaccinations were included as donors. Every donor was a Caucasian adult residing in Nashville, Tennessee, USA. Blood was collected by leukapheresis, and PBMCs were isolated by Ficoll-Histopaque density gradient centrifugation and then cryopreserved in liquid nitrogen vapor phase. Analytical flow cytometry was used to check the purity and quantity of each magnetically sorted T cell population. Genomic DNA was isolated from each sorted fraction and quantified by UV absorbance on a Nanodrop 2000c. This entry comes from a study of shared clonotypes between healthy human individuals (dated by TCRdb to about 2020). For context, the study as a whole: The cohort included three men and two women between 18 and 49 years of age. Per donor, three plates each were used for CD4 naive and CD4 memory, two for CD8 naive, and one for CD8 memory. To estimate repertoire size and how much clonotypes are shared between individuals, the study performed deep sequencing of blood TCR repertoires from about five healthy adults. Different laboratories and diverse techniques were used to prepare libraries and sequence TCR repertoires, to increase sequencing depth and limit assay-specific biases. Between about 0.8 and 9.5 billion PBMCs per donor were obtained by leukapheresis. General study outcomes and caveats: The genetic and exposure-history diversity represented was limited by the small number of donors. Incomplete sequencing was indicated by rarefaction of sorted-subset datasets, despite the large sequencing depth. Compared with non-shared clonotypes, clonotypes shared by all four sorted-subset donors had higher generation probabilities. Naive subsets generally had larger estimated clonotype richness than memory subsets. Sampling was restricted to blood, and TCR repertoires in tissues likely differ from the TCR repertoires found in blood. Across four donors, approximately 5% of naive CD4, over 3% of naive CD8, approximately 2.5% of memory CD4, and 0.4% to 0.45% of memory CD8 clonotypes were shared. Pairwise subsampling led to the expectation that sequencing depth would affect the degree of clonotype sharing among donors.

CDR1 SGHVS and CDR2 FNYEAQ are derived from the germline V gene. Relative to germline, V is 7 bases shorter and J is 0 bases shorter, with 9 bases between their ends. CDR3 length: 13 amino acids, cysteine to phenylalanine. The read is trimmed to its CDR3 DNA, 39 bases read in frame from base 1. TCR CDR3 regions were amplified from genomic DNA by multiplex PCR using the deep immunoSEQ assay. For each cell subset, the extracted genomic DNA was distributed evenly across all wells of several immunoSEQ 96-well plates, and each plate served as one replicate. Each replicate PCR for sorted subsets received 150 to 250 ng genomic DNA, equal to tens of thousands of T cell genomes. The purified libraries were quantified using a Qubit 3.0 fluorometer, sized with a Bioanalyzer 2100, and then quantified again using the KAPA Library Quantification kit. Each immunoSEQ 96-well plate was sequenced on its own single-read 150-cycle Illumina NextSeq 550 flow cell. The paper's data handling went like this. Because the immunoSEQ output held only junctional sequences and lacked quality scores, the filtering could not match the filtering applied to full-length reads. Sequences were annotated with PyIR, a Python wrapper for IgBLAST v1.9, using IMGT germline references to assign V/J genes and CDR3. Reads were filtered out if the reads had weak V/J assignments (E-value above 1e-6), no CDR3, stop codons, out-of-frame junctions, or ambiguous translated residues. V3J clonotypes were defined by identical inferred V gene, J gene, and CDR3 amino acid sequence. Percentage overlap between repertoires was computed as shared unique clonotypes divided by the size of the smaller repertoire. Richness of each repertoire was evaluated using RTK rarefaction, the Chao1 estimator, and Recon v2.1 estimates of unobserved clonotypes. Generation probabilities for all TCRbeta clonotypes obtained by the gDNA method from a few donors were computed using OLGA. TCRdb retrieved this table from immuneACCESS and kept in-frame rearrangements only. Not all clones are present; in checked studies, unresolved V genes account for under half, and no reason is known for the remainder. Clone size and V and J calls were adopted from that table, with D and trimming inferred from the DNA. This sample holds millions of clones; roughly 91% were observed only once. The top ten hold more than 1.5% of the sample.

Rearrangement joined TRBV7-6 to TRBJ1-1; tentative D gene TRBD1, with 5 bases matching. Specimen: naive CD8+ T cells from PBMCs. The cell subset or site label for this specimen denotes: CD45RA+CCR7+. The sequence was collected from a man in his late teens or twenties in good health. Some clones in this sample may be carry-over from other donors' samples. In nucleotides, the sequence is TGTGCCAGCAAAAAGGGGCTGAACACTGAAGCTTTCTTT. It codes for CASKKGLNTEAFF.